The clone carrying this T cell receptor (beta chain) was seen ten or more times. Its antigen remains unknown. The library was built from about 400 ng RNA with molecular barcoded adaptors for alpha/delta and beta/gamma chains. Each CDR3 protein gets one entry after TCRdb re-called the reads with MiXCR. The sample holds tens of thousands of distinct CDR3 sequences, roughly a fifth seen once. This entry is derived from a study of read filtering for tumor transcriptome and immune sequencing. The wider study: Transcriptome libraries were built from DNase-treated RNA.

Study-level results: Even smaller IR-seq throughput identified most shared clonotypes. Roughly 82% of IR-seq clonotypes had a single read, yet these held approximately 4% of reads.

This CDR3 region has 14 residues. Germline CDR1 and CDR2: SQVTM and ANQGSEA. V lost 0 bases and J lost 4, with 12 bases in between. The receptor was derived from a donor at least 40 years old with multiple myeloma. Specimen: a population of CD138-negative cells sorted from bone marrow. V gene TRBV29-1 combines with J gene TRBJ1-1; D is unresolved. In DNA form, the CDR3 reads TGCAGCGTTGAAGAGCTCTCACGAGGCACTGAAGCTTTCTTT. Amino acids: CSVEELSRGTEAFF.